This is a list of T cell receptor beta chains from one sample in a study of blood T cell repertoires in COVID-19. Sequencing used immunoSEQ multiplex PCR; TCRdb keeps in-frame clones, though not all of them. This table holds 300,000 to 450,000 clones, around nine tenths found once. The sequenced material came from peripheral blood. The origin of the receptors is a human donor in a cohort sampled during active COVID-19. The CDR3 runs from the conserved cysteine through the conserved F or W. The D gene is left open where the match is weak. The listing skips clone size in some rows; elsewhere it reads once, few, many or a size class.

>once|.|TRBJ1-2|TRBV7-9
CASTNREGGYTF
TGTGCCAGCACCAACAGGGAGGGTGGCTACACCTTC
>.|.|TRBJ2-3|TRBV5-4
CASSVGGGPDTQYF
TGTGCCAGCAGCGTCGGGGGAGGCCCAGATACGCAGTATTTT
>.|TRBD2|TRBJ2-5|TRBV24-1
CATSDWYGTSVQETQYF
TGTGCCACCAGTGATTGGTACGGGACTAGCGTTCAAGAGACCCAGTACTTC
>.|TRBD1|TRBJ1-2|TRBV29-1
CSVDLGTESNYGYTF
TGCAGCGTTGACCTCGGGACAGAGAGTAACTATGGCTACACCTTC
>.|.|TRBJ1-1|TRBV30
CAWSTVRVNTEAFF
TGTGCCTGGAGCACGGTTCGGGTCAACACTGAAGCTTTCTTT
>.|.|TRBJ1-5|TRBV4-1
CASSLQGDNQPQHF
TGCGCCAGCAGCCTACAGGGAGACAATCAGCCCCAGCATTTT
>.|.|TRBJ2-5|TRBV7-4
CASFGRRAEELRETQYF
TGTGCCAGCTTTGGCCGAAGGGCGGAGGAGTTAAGAGAGACCCAGTACTTC
>.|.|TRBJ1-1|TRBV10-1
CASIPHGGGRANTEAFF
TGCGCCAGCATCCCCCACGGGGGGGGGCGGGCAAACACTGAAGCTTTCTTT
>.|.|TRBJ2-3|TRBV6-5
CASSYLSSADTQYF
TGTGCCAGCAGTTATTTATCCTCGGCAGATACGCAGTATTTT
>.|.|TRBJ1-1|TRBV7-2
CASSQGHRTTEAFF
TGTGCCAGCAGTCAAGGGCACAGGACCACTGAAGCTTTCTTT
>.|.|TRBJ2-1|TRBV20-1
CSARSLREQFF
TGCAGTGCTAGAAGCCTGCGTGAGCAGTTCTTC
>.|.|TRBJ1-3|TRBV18
CASSPSVAEVGNTIYF
TGTGCCAGCTCACCCTCCGTCGCGGAGGTAGGAAACACCATATATTTT
>.|.|TRBJ1-2|TRBV7-2
CASSLAGGANYGYTF
TGTGCCAGCAGCTTAGCGGGGGGTGCTAACTATGGCTACACCTTC
>.|.|TRBJ2-2|TRBV28
CASSLSGANTGELFF
TGTGCCAGCAGTTTATCCGGGGCGAACACCGGGGAGCTGTTTTTT
>.|.|TRBJ1-6|TRBV5-1
CASSLQLEGGLLHF
TGCGCCAGCAGCTTGCAACTGGAAGGAGGGTTACTCCACTTT
>once|TRBD2|TRBJ2-5|TRBV5-1
CASRTGGSETQYF
TGCGCCAGCAGAACGGGAGGGAGTGAGACCCAGTACTTC
>.|.|TRBJ2-1|TRBV5-1
CASSNQRGGDEQFF
TGCGCCAGCAGCAACCAGCGAGGTGGAGATGAGCAGTTCTTC
>.|TRBD1|TRBJ1-1|TRBV5-1
CASSVGSRTGSAFF
TGCGCCAGCAGCGTCGGAAGTAGGACAGGGTCGGCTTTCTTT
>.|TRBD1|TRBJ1-4|TRBV30
CALEGQVGEKLFF
TGTGCCCTGGAGGGACAGGTGGGCGAAAAACTGTTTTTT
>.|.|TRBJ1-4|TRBV5-1
CASAETGATNEKLFF
TGCGCCAGCGCAGAGACGGGGGCAACTAATGAAAAACTGTTTTTT
>.|TRBD2|TRBJ2-1|TRBV5-4
CASSFFRREGHEQFF
TGTGCCAGCAGCTTTTTTCGGCGGGAGGGGCATGAGCAGTTCTTC
>.|.|TRBJ2-2|TRBV28
CASSWTLTGELFF
TGTGCCAGCAGCTGGACTCTCACCGGGGAGCTGTTTTTT